The TCR beta chain described here comes from a study of blood T cell repertoires in COVID-19. CDR3 size: 13 residues. The ends lost 6 bases at V and 6 bases at J; junction bases unmatched: 7. Germline lookup yields CDR1 LNHDA and CDR2 SQIVND (reference sequence). This clone was detected a few times. TCRdb keeps only in-frame clones here, not all; method: immunoSEQ multiplex PCR. The table lists around 380,000 clones, around 84% of them singletons, with more than 1% in the top ten. The TCR originated in a human donor with acute or convalescent COVID-19. The donor label of this sample is uncertain. Sequenced input: peripheral blood. J is TRBJ1-2 and V is TRBV19; 7 bases fit TRBD1. The DNA of the CDR3 is TGTGCCAGTAGAACGACAGGGTTGGATGGCTACACCTTC. Translating it yields CASRTTGLDGYTF.